These 21 T cell receptor beta chains came from one sample sequenced in a study of post-analysis software for immune sequencing data. Findings and caveats of the study: TRBV5-6, TRBV5-1 and TRBV20-1 were among five TRBV segments more frequent in patients than controls.

Their cognate antigens are unknown. Researchers reported that TCR beta cDNA libraries carried unique molecular identifiers. TCRdb recomputed calls from the PCR reads with MiXCR, one row per CDR3 protein. Of a few hundred thousand distinct CDR3 sequences in the sample, 40% to 55% were seen once. The material sequenced was blood. The receptor set was obtained from a girl between 10 and 17 years old with multiple sclerosis.

The chain is built from TRBV28 and TRBJ2-5; D assignment may be TRBD1 or TRBD2 (5 bases each). The CDR3 is 13 amino acids. In germline, CDR1 is MDHEN, CDR2 SYDVKM. The V end lost 3 bases, the J end lost 11 bases, and 16 bases lay between the germline ends. This chain's CDR3 is CASSLLTVGEQYF. CDR3 DNA: TGTGCCAGCAGTTTGTTGACAGTGGGGGAGCAGTACTTC. The complete variable domain, with remaining parts taken from reference TRBV28 and TRBJ2-5, reads DVKVTQSSRYLVKRTGEKVFLECVQDMDHENMFWYRQDPGLGLRLIYFSYDVKMKEKGDIPEGYSVSREKKERFSLILESASTNQTSMYLCASSLLTVGEQYFGPGTRLLVL.

CDR3 sequence reads: CASSPRDRGKDEQFF. The DNA for the CDR3 is TGTGCCAGCTCGCCGCGGGACAGGGGGAAGGATGAGCAGTTCTTC. The chain recombines TRBV18 with TRBJ2-1; 11 positions agree with TRBD1. The CDR3 spans 15 residues. V shed 6 bases, J shed 8 bases, and the junction held 9 bases outside the gene matches. Germline CDR1 KGHSH, CDR2 LQKENI.

This clonotype was found once. The chain combines TRBV9 with TRBJ2-1; 11 bases are shared with TRBD2. CDR1 SGDLS and CDR2 YYNGEE come from the germline V gene. The junction had 8 bases not matched to a gene; V was cut back by 2 bases and J by 7 bases. This CDR3 contains 16 residues. The CDR3 protein is CASSVLTSGSRNEQFF. The DNA of the CDR3 is TGTGCCAGCAGCGTCCTAACTAGCGGGAGTCGGAATGAGCAGTTCTTC.

This clonotype was found a few times. J is TRBJ2-7 and V is TRBV20-1; 14 bases fit TRBD2. Germline V lookup: CDR1 DFQATT, CDR2 SNEGSKA (reference sequence). V was clipped by 4 bases and J by 3 bases; unmatched bases: 8. This CDR3 has 16 amino acids. CDR3: CSATGLAGGWVYEQYF. The CDR3 nucleotides are TGCAGTGCTACCGGACTAGCGGGAGGTTGGGTCTACGAGCAGTACTTC.

The chain links TRBV7-9 to TRBJ2-7; D assignment may be TRBD1 or TRBD2 (5 bases each). Trimming took 2 bases from V and 3 from J, leaving 17 bases between them. In germline, CDR1 is SEHNR, CDR2 FQNEAQ (reference sequence). CDR3 length equals 16 residues. The CDR3 loop reads CASSLYGGSLGYEQYF. CDR3 in DNA: TGTGCCAGCAGCTTATATGGGGGAAGCTTGGGCTACGAGCAGTACTTC. The full variable domain, rest sourced from reference TRBV7-9 and TRBJ2-7, is DTGVSQNPRHKITKRGQNVTFRCDPISEHNRLYWYRQTLGQGPEFLTYFQNEAQLEKSRLLSDRFSAERPKGSFSTLEIQRTEQGDSAMYLCASSLYGGSLGYEQYFGPGTRLTVT.

The gene calls are TRBV7-2 and TRBJ2-3, with TRBD2 matching over 12 bases. CDR3 length equals 18 residues. The trim removed 5 bases at V and 1 base at J, leaving 10 bases unmatched. Looked up from germline, CDR1 is SGHTA and CDR2 is FQGNSA. DNA for the CDR3: TGTGCCAGCAGCACCCTAGCGGGAGGGTTAAGAGGCACAGATACGCAGTATTTT. Its protein is CASSTLAGGLRGTDTQYF.

This chain uses TRBV28 with TRBJ1-2; 7 bases map to TRBD1. The V segment lost 4 bases and the J segment 4 bases; nucleotides outside the gene matches: 9. The germline V gene encodes CDR1 MDHEN and CDR2 SYDVKM. The CDR3 covers 15 residues. CDR3 DNA sequence: TGTGCCAGCAGTTCCTACAGGGGCTTCAGCTATGGCTACACCTTC. This codes for CASSSYRGFSYGYTF.

This clonotype was recorded once. In DNA form, the CDR3 reads TGCGCCAGCAGCGGCTATGAAGGATGGAATCAGCCCCAGCATTTT. Translation gives CASSGYEGWNQPQHF. The gene calls are TRBV4-1 and TRBJ1-5, with unresolved D. The germline V gene encodes CDR1 MGHRA and CDR2 YSYEKL. The V end was cut by 5 bases, the J end by 4 bases, with 15 bases between. The CDR3 is 15 residues long.

This clonotype was seen a handful of times. The chain links TRBV5-1 to TRBJ2-1, with D perhaps given as TRBD1 or TRBD2 (5 bases each). The V end lost 0 bases, the J end lost 1 base, and 8 bases lay between the germline ends. Per germline, CDR1 SGHRS and CDR2 YFSETQ. The CDR3 sequence is 15 residues long. This CDR3 reads CASSLVGESYNEQFF. In nucleotides, the CDR3 is TGCGCCAGCAGCTTGGTGGGGGAGTCCTACAATGAGCAGTTCTTC.

The rearrangement joins TRBV27 to TRBJ2-7; 7 bases fit TRBD2. Germline CDR1 is MNHEY and CDR2 is SMNVEV (reference sequence). V shed 6 bases, J shed 7 bases, and the junction held 12 bases outside the gene matches. The CDR3 covers 14 residues. The CDR3 sequence is CASRLSGLIGEQYF. CDR3 coding DNA: TGTGCCAGCAGACTTAGCGGGTTGATAGGTGAGCAGTACTTC.

The rearrangement links TRBV6-6 to TRBJ1-2; D is undetermined. The CDR3 runs 14 residues. CDR1 and CDR2 (germline): MNHNY, SVGAGI (reference sequence). V lost 7 bases and J lost 0, with 12 bases in between. CDR3 nucleotide sequence: TGTGCCAGCAATATGGACGGAACTAACTATGGCTACACCTTC. This translates into CASNMDGTNYGYTF.

In this sample, this clonotype turned up once. The chain has TRBV6-5 and TRBJ1-5; TRBD1 might be the D (5 bases). Trimming cost V 2 bases and J 7 bases, with 9 bases left between them. Germline values: CDR1 MNHEY, CDR2 SVGAGI. The CDR3 sequence is 13 residues long. DNA of the CDR3: TGTGCCAGCAGTTACCGGCCAGGGCAGCCCCAGCATTTT. As protein: CASSYRPGQPQHF.

In its sample, this clonotype was seen a few times. V gene TRBV28 combines with J gene TRBJ2-5; unclear D gene. This CDR3 region has 14 residues. Trimming removed 5 bases from V and 2 bases from J, with 12 bases in between. The germline V gene encodes CDR1 MDHEN and CDR2 SYDVKM. This chain's CDR3 is CASSPLTNQETQYF. Written as DNA, the CDR3 is TGTGCCAGCAGTCCACTCACCAATCAAGAGACCCAGTACTTC.

The chain links TRBV7-2 to TRBJ2-3; D is ambiguous. This CDR3 region has 15 residues. Trimming took 1 base from V and 2 from J, leaving 10 bases between them. Germline V gene sequence: CDR1 SGHTA, CDR2 FQGNSA. Here the CDR3 reads CASSLDFSFTDTQYF. CDR3 coding DNA: TGTGCCAGCAGCTTAGACTTCTCTTTCACAGATACGCAGTATTTT.

This clonotype occurred a few times. V usage is TRBV12-3 or TRBV12-4 and J usage is TRBJ2-1; TRBD2 matches at 15 bases. J was trimmed by 14 bases and V by 7 bases; bases with no gene match: 9. There are 14 residues in the CDR3. The CDR3 loop reads CASTLGLAGGRKFF. In nucleotides, the CDR3 is TGTGCCAGCACCCTGGGACTAGCGGGAGGTCGAAAGTTCTTC.

The CDR3 loop reads CASSYSFERDRVLHEQYF. The CDR3 coding sequence is TGTGCCAGCAGTTACTCCTTTGAACGGGACAGGGTGCTCCACGAGCAGTACTTC. The rearrangement joins TRBV6-5 to TRBJ2-7; 9 bases map to TRBD1. J gave up 5 bases and V 0 bases, and 14 bases lay outside the gene matches. Germline CDR1 is MNHEY and CDR2 is SVGAGI. This CDR3 has 18 amino acids.

This clonotype was observed a few times. This rearrangement joins TRBV28 to TRBJ2-5, with TRBD2 identical over 16 bases. This CDR3 comprises 19 residues. CDR1 MDHEN and CDR2 SYDVKM come from the germline V gene. V gave up 3 bases and J gave up 0 bases; unmatched junction bases: 7. The CDR3 DNA sequence: TGTGCCAGCAGTTTCCTGGGACTAGCGGGAGGGAGGCACCAAGAGACCCAGTACTTC. Translation gives CASSFLGLAGGRHQETQYF.

The chain has TRBV20-1 and TRBJ2-3; 15 bases are a match to TRBD2. The CDR3 extends over 18 amino acids. V trimming: 3 bases; J trimming: 6 bases; junction bases outside the gene matches: 13. Germline loops: CDR1 DFQATT, CDR2 SNEGSKA (reference sequence). The CDR3 sequence is CSASGPPWTSGRDDTQYF. In nucleotides, the CDR3 is TGCAGTGCTAGCGGCCCCCCATGGACTAGCGGGAGGGATGATACGCAGTATTTT.

The chain joins TRBV27 to TRBJ1-2, with 9 bases that match TRBD1. The trim removed 5 bases at V and 5 bases at J, leaving 9 bases unmatched. This CDR3 spans 15 amino acids. Germline V gene lookup returns CDR1 MNHEY and CDR2 SMNVEV (reference sequence). The CDR3 DNA reads TGTGCCAGCAGTCCCCAACAGGGGGCCCTATATGGCTACACCTTC. As protein: CASSPQQGALYGYTF.

The chain carries TRBV6-6 and TRBJ1-4, with 7 bases that match TRBD1. The CDR3 runs 14 residues. Germline trimming cut 6 bases from V and 8 bases from J; bases unmatched to any gene: 9. Germline lookup yields CDR1 MNHNY and CDR2 SVGAGI (reference sequence). Here the CDR3 reads CASSKGGSVEKLFF. The CDR3 DNA reads as TGTGCCAGCAGCAAAGGGGGCTCTGTCGAAAAACTGTTTTTT.

The rearrangement links TRBV6-5 to TRBJ1-1; 9 nucleotides agree with TRBD1. Germline CDR1 and CDR2: MNHEY and SVGAGI. With 9 bases clipped from V and 0 bases from J, the junction kept 5 bases outside the gene matches. The CDR3 loop spans 14 amino acids. The CDR3: CASFNRGLNTEAFF. CDR3 coding DNA: TGTGCCAGTTTTAACAGGGGGCTGAACACTGAAGCTTTCTTT.